One and the same sample provided the 2 T cell receptor beta chains below, sequenced in a study of Graves' ophthalmopathy and Graves' hyperthyroidism. The authors amplified TCR beta CDR3 regions, and they did so from RNA transcripts for repertoire sequencing. An opening RT-PCR round employed HTBI primers and preceded a second-round multiplex PCR. TCRdb redid the calling of the multiplex PCR reads with MiXCR, one entry per CDR3 protein. The sample contains 400,000 to 450,000 distinct CDR3 sequences, about 21% of which appear only once. The sequenced material came from peripheral blood. Receptor source: a woman between 18 and 29 years old with stable Graves' hyperthyroidism.

This clonotype was seen at least ten times. The rearrangement links TRBV24-1 to TRBJ2-2, with D tentatively TRBD1 (6 bases). The CDR3 is 16 residues long. The V end lost 3 bases, the J end lost 0 bases, and 10 bases lay between the germline ends. Germline V lookup: CDR1 KGHDR, CDR2 SFDVKD. CDR3 sequence (DNA): TGTGCCACCAGTGATCCGGACAGACCGAACACCGGGGAGCTGTTTTTT. The encoded protein is CATSDPDRPNTGELFF.

The chain joins TRBV20-1 to TRBJ1-2; D is unresolved. The CDR3 contains 13 residues. Trimming took off 6 bases at V and 1 base at J, with 12 bases between the two ends. Germline loops: CDR1 DFQATT, CDR2 SNEGSKA (reference sequence). CDR3 sequence (DNA): TGCAGTGCGCCGAGTAGCGTTAACTATGGCTACACCTTC. Translation gives CSAPSSVNYGYTF.